This TCR beta chain was recorded in a study of T cells in Graves' hyperthyroidism and ophthalmopathy (dated by TCRdb to about 2019). For context, the study as a whole: Peripheral blood samples were taken at the time of initial diagnosis, prior to any treatment. To identify distinguishing TCR V-J signatures, a discovery cohort of 100 patients was used, comprising approximately 40 with Graves' ophthalmopathy and roughly 60 with stable Graves' hyperthyroidism. An independent validation cohort of around 19 hyperthyroidism patients and 17 patients who later progressed to ophthalmopathy tested prospective prediction of ophthalmopathy. For training and testing, the 100 patients in the discovery cohort were randomly divided in a 7:3 ratio. In six Graves' hyperthyroidism patients, the study also compared T-cell repertoires from thyroid tissue with T-cell repertoires from blood. Once sampling was done, hyperthyroidism patients were given methimazole at a starting dose of 30 mg daily, whereas ophthalmopathy patients were given high-dose intravenous methylprednisolone. TCR Vbeta CDR3 sequencing of 135 peripheral blood samples (approximately 44 ophthalmopathy, over 70 hyperthyroidism and approximately 17 progressor patients) is reported in the paper. Overall results and qualifications from the work: Ophthalmopathy was separated from stable hyperthyroidism by a 13 V-J signature model, with approximately 90% sensitivity and roughly 81% specificity obtained in cross-validation and 80%/75% obtained in testing. Most expanded thyroid clonotypes (frequency above 0.001) were also detected in blood, a finding suggesting that blood repertoires may reflect thyroid immune responses. In validation, progression to ophthalmopathy was predicted by the model with roughly 71% sensitivity and just over 72% specificity, a median of approximately 6.5 months before onset. No statistical method was used to set the sample size in advance, and investigators knew the group allocation.

From cysteine to phenylalanine, the CDR3 is 15 amino acids long. Just CDR3 DNA is preserved here, 45 bases in frame from base 1. V lost 1 base and J lost 3 bases; the stretch between them is 13 bases long. From the germline V gene, CDR1 is SGHRS and CDR2 is YFSETQ. Stable Graves' hyperthyroidism was defined as the absence of progression to ophthalmopathy over 18 months of follow-up. Hyperthyroidism patients were aged 18 to 65 years and newly diagnosed, with disease duration of less than 2 months. Exclusion was applied to patients with uncontrolled infections, other autoimmune diseases, pregnancy or lactation. Diagnoses relied on clinical symptoms, serum thyroxine and TRAb, thyroid ultrasound and orbital computed tomography. PBMCs were isolated from roughly 10 ml of fresh peripheral blood by Ficoll-Paque density gradient centrifugation. Total RNA was extracted with Trizol reagent, and quality was checked on an Agilent 2100 Bioanalyzer.

Amplification of TCR beta CDR3 regions was carried out from RNA transcripts. The first round of RT-PCR for the TCR CDR3 was performed with the HTBI primer set and the Qiagen OneStep RT-PCR kit. The libraries were constructed in a second round of multiplex PCR and then size-selected and purified. The libraries were sequenced on an Illumina HiSeq2000 using paired-end 100 bp reads. On the study's bioinformatics: SOAPnuke was used to process the raw data, removing reads that contained adapters or uncalled bases, had a mean Phred below 15, or lacked an exact match to the constant primer or identifier. COPE v1.2.5 was used to merge high-quality paired reads, and clonotypes were defined as unique nucleotide sequences. MiTCR v1.1 was used to align the clonotypes against IMGT TRBV, TRBD and TRBJ reference segments. Analysis was restricted to V-J combinations with a frequency above 0.0001, which covered over 98% of repertoires. The TCS score was defined as F50 (clonal expansion) divided by E x V (chaos), with BLOSUM62-based TCRdist calculated between CDR3 peptides within each V-J. Welch's t-statistics and random forest reduced around 520 V-J features to 13, which were used in a naive Bayes classifier (R e1071). TCRdb redid the processing of the public reads, applying fastp at Q25 and MiXCR, and retained in-frame beta chains. Each entry merges the rows of one CDR3 protein and shows their most common DNA and genes. TCRdb, not the authors, supplied the V and J calls. The sample table holds approximately 430,000 distinct CDR3 sequences, of which 15% to 18% were seen once. The top ten hold approximately 7.5% of the sample.

Only a few counts were recorded for this clonotype. The antigen it recognizes is unknown. No quality values exist for individual bases; no much larger clone is one base distant. This receptor was identified in a woman aged 18-29 years with Graves' hyperthyroidism. Specimen: blood. The V and J segments used are TRBV5-1 and TRBJ1-1; the D gene is unclear. The base sequence is TGCGCCAGCAGCTTGAGATTGGTTCGGTACACTGAAGCTTTCTTT. This yields the protein CASSLRLVRYTEAFF.